The 26 T cell receptor beta chains reported below all come from one sample, sequenced in a study of T cells after posttransplantation cyclophosphamide. Profiling relied on immunoSEQ multiplex PCR, and the TCRdb table lists in-frame clones only, not all of them. This sample has about 12,000 clones, each found more than once. Busulfan-fludarabine conditioning, marrow transplant, and cyclophosphamide on days +3 and +4 were administered. Sequencing was performed on PBMCs, taken after allogeneic stem cell transplant with posttransplant cyclophosphamide. The source is a female patient aged 40 to 55 who received an allogeneic stem cell transplant from an unrelated donor, was CMV-positive, and had acute GVHD only. The T cells may partly be graft donor cells.

This clone turned up a few times. The rearrangement links TRBV28 to TRBJ1-2; perhaps TRBD1 as D (6 bases). CDR1 is MDHEN, CDR2 SYDVKM, per germline. V gave up 6 bases and J gave up 7 bases, with 18 bases separating them. CDR3 length: 14 residues. CDR3 loop: CASSALGGGGGYTF. In DNA form, the CDR3 reads TGTGCCAGCAGCGCCTTAGGGGGGGGCGGTGGCTACACCTTC.

This clone showed up just a few times. This chain joins TRBV5-6 and TRBJ2-7; tentative D call: TRBD2 (5 bases). V lost 4 bases, J lost 4 bases, and 9 bases lay in between. Germline CDR1 SGHDT, CDR2 YYEEEE. There are 12 residues in the CDR3. CDR3 in amino acids: CASSIEGYEQYF. As DNA, the CDR3 is TGTGCCAGCAGCATTGAGGGTTACGAGCAGTACTTC.

This clone was seen only a few times. J is TRBJ1-4 and V is TRBV4-1; a possible D gene is TRBD1 (6 bases). V was pared by 1 base and J by 7 bases, with 10 bases between. Germline assignment: CDR1 MGHRA and CDR2 YSYEKL. This CDR3 comprises 14 residues. This chain's CDR3 is CASSQGIRGEKLFF. CDR3 in DNA: TGCGCCAGCAGCCAAGGGATCAGGGGTGAAAAACTGTTTTTT.

This clone was observed a few times. V and J are TRBV9 and TRBJ2-7, with TRBD2 as a possible D gene (6 bases). With 2 bases removed from V and 0 bases from J, the gap between germline ends came to 9 bases. Per the germline V gene, CDR1 is SGDLS and CDR2 is YYNGEE. The CDR3 loop spans 14 amino acids. CDR3 bases: TGTGCCAGCAGCGTCGGGGGTTCCTCCTACGAGCAGTACTTC. Its translation: CASSVGGSSYEQYF.

This clone has a count of ten or more. Here the CDR3 reads CASSRDSTNEKLFF. The CDR3 nucleotides are TGCGCCAGCAGCCGGGACTCAACTAATGAAAAACTGTTTTTT. The chain carries TRBV5-1 and TRBJ1-4, with TRBD1 as a possible D gene (5 bases). Per the germline V gene, CDR1 is SGHRS and CDR2 is YFSETQ. The CDR3 is made up of 14 amino acids. Trimming removed 4 bases from V and 0 bases from J, with 7 bases in between.

By sample fraction, this clone is medium-sized. At the DNA level, this CDR3 is encoded by other sequences in the same sample as well. V is TRBV27 and J is TRBJ2-7, with D tentatively TRBD1 (5 bases). Trimming took 0 bases from V and 2 from J, leaving 8 bases between them. The germline gives CDR1 MNHEY, CDR2 SMNVEV (reference sequence). This CDR3 region has 14 residues. Here the CDR3 reads CASSLSGRAYEQYF. The CDR3 DNA reads TGTGCCAGCAGTTTATCGGGCAGGGCCTACGAGCAGTACTTC.

This clone showed up many times. The chain joins TRBV9 to TRBJ2-2; D perhaps matches TRBD2 (6 bases). Germline CDR1 is SGDLS and CDR2 is YYNGEE. V gave up 3 bases and J gave up 7 bases, with 13 bases separating them. The CDR3 has 14 residues. The CDR3, as DNA: TGTGCCAGCAGCGCCGGGACTTTCGGCGGGGAGCTGTTTTTT. Translating gives CASSAGTFGGELFF.

There are a few counts of this clone. The chain links TRBV25-1 to TRBJ2-1; D is perhaps TRBD1 (6 bases). This CDR3 is built from 18 residues. V was pared by 4 bases and J by 7 bases, with 26 bases between. Germline V gene sequence: CDR1 MGHDK, CDR2 SYGVNS. The CDR3 reads CASSGGVWGQGFENEQFF. CDR3 coding DNA: TGTGCCAGCAGTGGAGGTGTCTGGGGGCAGGGGTTCGAGAATGAGCAGTTCTTC. Variable domain in full (rest from reference TRBV25-1 and TRBJ2-1): EADIYQTPRYLVIGTGKKITLECSQTMGHDKMYWYQQDPGMELHLIHYSYGVNSTEKGDLSSESTVSRIRTEHFPLTLESARPSHTSQYLCASSGGVWGQGFENEQFFGPGTRLTVL.

The V gene is TRBV6-5, the J gene TRBJ2-3, with 7 bases aligning to TRBD2. In germline, CDR1 is MNHEY, CDR2 SVGAGI. This CDR3 spans 13 amino acids. The junction had 5 bases not matched to a gene; V was cut back by 0 bases and J by 11 bases. CDR3 in amino acids: CASSYSKREGQYF. In nucleotides, the CDR3 is TGTGCCAGCAGTTACTCGAAGCGGGAAGGGCAGTATTTT.

Ten or more counts support this clone. J is TRBJ2-1 and V is TRBV7-2; TRBD2 agrees at 7 bases. The CDR3 contains 14 residues. With V trimmed by 5 bases and J by 5 bases, 6 bases remained unmatched. Germline assignment: CDR1 SGHTA and CDR2 FQGNSA. The CDR3 reads CASSPMTSHNEQFF. CDR3 in DNA: TGTGCCAGCAGCCCGATGACTAGCCACAATGAGCAGTTCTTC. Together with reference TRBV7-2 and TRBJ2-1, the CDR3 gives the full variable domain: GAGVSQSPSNKVTEKGKDVELRCDPISGHTALYWYRQSLGQGLEFLIYFQGNSAPDKSGLPSDRFSAERTGGSVSTLTIQRTQQEDSAVYLCASSPMTSHNEQFFGPGTRLTVL.

This clone occurred many times. CDR3 nucleotide sequence: TGTGCCAGCAGTTTATGGGCGGGGGCCCGTGCTAGCACAGATACGCAGTATTTT. This codes for CASSLWAGARASTDTQYF. The chain carries TRBV27 and TRBJ2-3; a weak D match, TRBD2 (7 bases). Per germline, CDR1 MNHEY and CDR2 SMNVEV (reference sequence). With 1 base removed from V and 0 bases from J, the gap between germline ends came to 17 bases. The CDR3 spans 18 residues.

This clone came up many times. This chain uses TRBV5-6 with TRBJ2-1; maybe TRBD1 (5 bases). The V end lost 4 bases, the J end lost 4 bases, and 18 bases lay between the germline ends. CDR1 and CDR2 (germline): SGHDT, YYEEEE. This CDR3 has 16 amino acids. The CDR3 protein is CASSVIAGHKYNEQFF. The CDR3 nucleotides are TGTGCCAGCAGCGTTATAGCAGGACATAAATACAATGAGCAGTTCTTC.

The chain uses TRBV9 and TRBJ2-5; possibly TRBD2 for D (6 bases). The CDR3 sequence is 14 residues long. Per germline, CDR1 SGDLS and CDR2 YYNGEE. Trimming shortened V by 0 bases and J by 7 bases, and 13 bases separated the two germline ends. The CDR3 DNA follows: TGTGCCAGCAGCGTAGTTGCGGGGACGGTGACCCAGTACTTC. The encoded protein is CASSVVAGTVTQYF.

This clone occurred many times. The chain carries TRBV7-8 and TRBJ2-1; D is perhaps TRBD2 (7 bases). V was trimmed by 5 bases and J by 3 bases, leaving 14 bases between them. The CDR3 consists of 15 residues. Per the germline V gene, CDR1 is SGHVS and CDR2 is FQNEAQ. CDR3 bases: TGTGCCAGCAGCCCGGGGCGGGGGCTCTACAATGAGCAGTTCTTC. Encoded protein: CASSPGRGLYNEQFF.

This clone appeared many times. The chain recombines TRBV19 with TRBJ1-2; 8 bases agree with TRBD1. The CDR3 loop spans 13 amino acids. V dropped 7 bases and J dropped 5; count of bases not matched to a gene: 6. Germline CDR1 is LNHDA and CDR2 is SQIVND (reference sequence). CDR3 amino acids: CASKDRGFYGYTF. The CDR3 DNA reads as TGTGCCAGTAAAGACAGGGGCTTTTATGGCTACACCTTC.

This clone came up many times. The chain combines TRBV5-1 with TRBJ2-5; 13 positions match TRBD2. This CDR3 is 17 amino acids long. Germline-derived CDR1 and CDR2 are SGHRS and YFSETQ. The junction had 7 bases not matched to a gene; V was cut back by 4 bases and J by 1 base. The CDR3 sequence: CASSQGTSGDAQETQYF. In DNA form, the CDR3 reads TGCGCCAGCAGCCAAGGGACTAGCGGGGATGCCCAAGAGACCCAGTACTTC. The full variable domain, its missing parts supplied by reference TRBV5-1 and TRBJ2-5, is KAGVTQTPRYLIKTRGQQVTLSCSPISGHRSVSWYQQTPGQGLQFLFEYFSETQRNKGNFPGRFSGRQFSNSRSEMNVSTLELGDSALYLCASSQGTSGDAQETQYFGPGTRLLVL.

This clone has at least ten counts. The rearrangement uses TRBV18 and TRBJ1-5; TRBD1 is a possible D gene (6 bases). Germline V CDR1 and CDR2: KGHSH, LQKENI. The length of the CDR3 is 18 residues. With 2 bases removed from V and 0 bases from J, the gap between germline ends came to 17 bases. The CDR3: CASSPSRSRGISNQPQHF. DNA for the CDR3: TGTGCCAGCTCACCATCTCGGAGTAGGGGGATTAGCAATCAGCCCCAGCATTTT.

At least ten counts were recorded for this clone. J is TRBJ2-7 and V is TRBV27, with 8 positions matching TRBD2. The CDR3 is made up of 15 amino acids. J lost 0 bases, V lost 6 bases, and 7 bases had no gene match. Germline CDR1 reads MNHEY; CDR2 reads SMNVEV (reference sequence). The CDR3 region has the DNA TGTGCCAGCAGAATTTCCGGGACTAGCTCCTACGAGCAGTACTTC. This codes for CASRISGTSSYEQYF.

The chain uses TRBV7-6 and TRBJ2-1; 7 nucleotides line up with TRBD2. Losses at the gene ends were 2 bases for V and 4 bases for J; bases not matched to a gene: 11. The CDR3 runs 17 residues. CDR1 and CDR2 from the germline V gene are SGHVS and FNYEAQ. CDR3: CASSLYHRREGYNEQFF. In DNA, the CDR3 is TGTGCCAGCAGCTTATATCATAGGAGGGAGGGGTACAATGAGCAGTTCTTC.

In its sample, this clone was seen many times. The chain has TRBV27 and TRBJ2-2; the D is unclear. The length of the CDR3 is 16 residues. From germline, CDR1 is MNHEY and CDR2 SMNVEV (reference sequence). Trimming took off 1 base at V and 1 base at J, with 10 bases between the two ends. In DNA, the CDR3 is TGTGCCAGCAGTTTATTGACTCGATGGAACACCGGGGAGCTGTTTTTT. Its protein is CASSLLTRWNTGELFF.

This clone was counted many times. The chain uses TRBV11-3 and TRBJ2-1; D not resolved. CDR1 is SGHNT, CDR2 YENEEA, per germline. Trimming took 1 base from V and 4 from J, leaving 5 bases between them. This CDR3 has 13 residues. This chain's CDR3 is CASSLGLYNEQFF. CDR3 bases: TGTGCCAGCAGCTTAGGTCTTTACAATGAGCAGTTCTTC.

The V and J genes are TRBV10-3 and TRBJ1-5; maybe TRBD1 (5 bases). V was pared by 8 bases and J by 4 bases, with 12 bases between. This CDR3 spans 13 amino acids. CDR1 is ENHRY and CDR2 is SYGVKD in the germline V gene. The DNA for the CDR3 is TGTGCCATCCGGGGGACGTCAAATCAGCCCCAGCATTTT. Its translation is CAIRGTSNQPQHF.

This clone was detected ten times or more. This rearrangement joins TRBV5-4 to TRBJ2-1; 8 bases are shared with TRBD2. Germline V gene lookup returns CDR1 SGHNT and CDR2 YYREEE (reference sequence). The trim removed 4 bases at V and 3 bases at J, leaving 3 bases unmatched. This CDR3 comprises 14 residues. CDR3 nucleotide sequence: TGTGCCAGCAGCATAGCGGGGAACTACAATGAGCAGTTCTTC. Residues: CASSIAGNYNEQFF.

The sample holds many counts of this clone. This chain joins TRBV4-2 and TRBJ2-7; 12 positions match TRBD2. CDR1 LGHNA and CDR2 YNFKEQ come from the germline V gene. CDR3 length: 16 residues. V gave up 3 bases and J gave up 7 bases; unmatched junction bases: 10. CDR3 DNA sequence: TGTGCCAGCAGCCACCCCGGGGCTAGCGGGAGGGTTGAGCAGTACTTC. Translation gives CASSHPGASGRVEQYF.

This clone was recorded many times. V gene TRBV4-1 combines with J gene TRBJ1-1; weak D call: TRBD1 (5 bases). Trimming pared 3 bases from V and 4 bases from J, leaving 9 bases between. The germline V gene encodes CDR1 MGHRA and CDR2 YSYEKL. CDR3 length equals 13 residues. The CDR3 spells CASSQEGPTEAFF. CDR3 in DNA: TGCGCCAGCAGCCAGGAGGGACCCACTGAAGCTTTCTTT.

On this clone: This likely reflects a read error, since a far larger clone is one base away. The sample contains more than one DNA sequence encoding this CDR3. CDR3 loop: CASKRTGGTDTQYF. In nucleotides, the CDR3 is TGTGCCAGCAAAAGGACAGGGGGCACAGATACGCAGTATTTT. J is TRBJ2-3 and V is TRBV9, with 9 bases lining up with TRBD1. The CDR3 loop spans 14 amino acids. Germline V gene lookup returns CDR1 SGDLS and CDR2 YYNGEE. Unmatched junction bases numbered 3, after V lost 6 bases and J lost 1 base.